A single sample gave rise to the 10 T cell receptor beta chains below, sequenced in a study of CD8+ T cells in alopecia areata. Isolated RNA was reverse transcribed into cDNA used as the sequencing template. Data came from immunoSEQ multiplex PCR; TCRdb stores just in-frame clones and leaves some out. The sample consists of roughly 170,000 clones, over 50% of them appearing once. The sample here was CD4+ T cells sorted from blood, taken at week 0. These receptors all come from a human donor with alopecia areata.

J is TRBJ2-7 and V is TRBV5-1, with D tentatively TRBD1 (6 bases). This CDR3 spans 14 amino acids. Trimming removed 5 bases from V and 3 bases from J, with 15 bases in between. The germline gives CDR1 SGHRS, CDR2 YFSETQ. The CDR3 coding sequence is TGCGCCAGCAGACCCACAGGGAAGGGCTACGAGCAGTACTTC. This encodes CASRPTGKGYEQYF.

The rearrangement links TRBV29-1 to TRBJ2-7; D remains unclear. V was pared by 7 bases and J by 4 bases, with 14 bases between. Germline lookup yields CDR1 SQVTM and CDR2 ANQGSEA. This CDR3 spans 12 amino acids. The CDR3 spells CSAGETDYEQYF. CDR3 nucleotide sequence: TGCAGCGCTGGTGAAACAGATTACGAGCAGTACTTC.

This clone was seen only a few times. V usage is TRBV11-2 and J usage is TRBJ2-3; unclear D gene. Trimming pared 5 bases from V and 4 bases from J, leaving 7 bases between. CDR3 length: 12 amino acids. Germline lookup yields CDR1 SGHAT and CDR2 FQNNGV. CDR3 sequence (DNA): TGTGCCAGCAGCCATTGGGCAGATACGCAGTATTTT. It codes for CASSHWADTQYF.

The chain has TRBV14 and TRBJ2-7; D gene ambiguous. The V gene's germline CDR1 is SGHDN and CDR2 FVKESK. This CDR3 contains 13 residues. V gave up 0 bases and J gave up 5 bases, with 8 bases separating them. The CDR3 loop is CASSQDLGNEQYF. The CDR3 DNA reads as TGTGCCAGCAGCCAAGATCTGGGTAACGAGCAGTACTTC.

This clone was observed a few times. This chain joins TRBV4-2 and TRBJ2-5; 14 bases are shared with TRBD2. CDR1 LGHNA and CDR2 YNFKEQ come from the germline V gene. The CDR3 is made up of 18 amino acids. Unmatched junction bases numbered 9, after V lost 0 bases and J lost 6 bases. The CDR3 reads CASSQDLTTSGGVQTQYF. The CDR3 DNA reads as TGTGCCAGCAGCCAAGATCTGACGACTAGCGGGGGGGTTCAGACCCAGTACTTC.

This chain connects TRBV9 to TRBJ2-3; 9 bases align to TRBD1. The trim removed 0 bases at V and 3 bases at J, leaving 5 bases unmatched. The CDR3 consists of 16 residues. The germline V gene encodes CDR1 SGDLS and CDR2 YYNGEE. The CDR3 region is CASSVGRGQGTDTQYF. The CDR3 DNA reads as TGTGCCAGCAGCGTAGGAAGAGGACAGGGGACAGATACGCAGTATTTT.

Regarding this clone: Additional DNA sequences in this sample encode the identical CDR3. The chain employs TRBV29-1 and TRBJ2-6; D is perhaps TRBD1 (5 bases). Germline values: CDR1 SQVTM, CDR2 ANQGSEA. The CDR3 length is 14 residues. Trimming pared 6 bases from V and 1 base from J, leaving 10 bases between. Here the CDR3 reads CSVGQGSGANVLTF. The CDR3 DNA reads TGCAGCGTAGGACAAGGTTCTGGGGCCAACGTCCTGACTTTC.

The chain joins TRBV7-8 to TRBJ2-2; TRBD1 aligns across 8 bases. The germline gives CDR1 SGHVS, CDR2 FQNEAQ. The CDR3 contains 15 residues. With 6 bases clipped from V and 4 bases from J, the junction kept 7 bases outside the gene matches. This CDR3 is CASRPDRGPTGELFF. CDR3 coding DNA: TGTGCCAGCAGACCAGACAGGGGACCCACCGGGGAGCTGTTTTTT.

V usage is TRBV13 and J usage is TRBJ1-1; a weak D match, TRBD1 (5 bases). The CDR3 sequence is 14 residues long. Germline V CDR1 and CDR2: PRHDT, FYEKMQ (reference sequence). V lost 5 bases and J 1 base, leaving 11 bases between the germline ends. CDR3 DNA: TGTGCCAGCAGCCCCGGAGGGGAGAACACTGAAGCTTTCTTT. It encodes CASSPGGENTEAFF.

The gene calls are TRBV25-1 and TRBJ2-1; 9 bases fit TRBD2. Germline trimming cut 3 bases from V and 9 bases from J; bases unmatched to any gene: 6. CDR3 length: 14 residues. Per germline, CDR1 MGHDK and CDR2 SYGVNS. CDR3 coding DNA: TGTGCCAGCAGTGATGGCGGGGGGGCTACTGAGCAGTTCTTC. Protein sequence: CASSDGGGATEQFF.